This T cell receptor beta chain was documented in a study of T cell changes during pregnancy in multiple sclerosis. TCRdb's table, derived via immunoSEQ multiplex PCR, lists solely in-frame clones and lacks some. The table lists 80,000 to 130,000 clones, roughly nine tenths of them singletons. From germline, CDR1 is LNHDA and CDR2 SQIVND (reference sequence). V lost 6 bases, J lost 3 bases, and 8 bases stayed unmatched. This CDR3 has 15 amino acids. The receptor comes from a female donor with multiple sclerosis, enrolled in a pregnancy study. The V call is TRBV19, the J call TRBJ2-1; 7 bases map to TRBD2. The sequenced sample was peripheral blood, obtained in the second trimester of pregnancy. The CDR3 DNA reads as TGTGCCAGTAGCACCGGGAGGTGGGGCTACAATGAGCAGTTCTTC. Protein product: CASSTGRWGYNEQFF.